A selection of T cell receptor beta chains follows, all from one sample in a study of cytomegalovirus exposure and HLA in healthy donors. Libraries were prepared by immunoSEQ multiplex PCR; TCRdb keeps only in-frame clonotypes and omits some of them. Found here are 160,000 or so clones, 60% to 85% of them singletons; the top ten hold about 1.5%. Sequencing was done on a sample of PBMCs. The source is a woman aged 25-40 years in good health and CMV-seronegative. CDR3s include the opening cysteine and the closing phenylalanine or tryptophan. The order of the fields is D gene, J gene, V gene, clone size, CDR3 protein, CDR3 DNA. The D gene is left open where the match is weak. The size entry is marked missing in some rows and otherwise reads once, few, many or a size class.

TRBD1 TRBJ1-5 TRBV7-2 once CASSLETGGQPQHF TGTGCCAGCAGCTTAGAAACAGGGGGGCAGCCCCAGCATTTT
TRBD2 TRBJ2-3 TRBV6-4 NA CASSDSGASTDTQYF TGTGCCAGCAGTGATAGCGGGGCGAGCACAGATACGCAGTATTTT
NA TRBJ2-7 TRBV7-3 few CASSQDGPDGSYEQYF TGTGCCAGCAGCCAGGATGGGCCCGATGGCTCCTACGAGCAGTACTTC
TRBD2 TRBJ2-1 TRBV6-6 NA CASSATGLAIQEQFF TGTGCCAGCAGTGCAACGGGACTAGCGATCCAGGAGCAGTTCTTC
TRBD1 TRBJ1-2 TRBV19 NA CASSTTGNYGYTF TGTGCCAGTAGTACGACAGGGAACTATGGCTACACCTTC
TRBD1 TRBJ1-5 TRBV5-1 NA CASSATGGGNQPQHF TGCGCCAGCAGCGCGACAGGGGGCGGGAATCAGCCCCAGCATTTT
NA TRBJ1-4 TRBV5-1 NA CASSLGILAGIEKLFF TGCGCCAGCAGCTTGGGAATCTTGGCAGGGATTGAAAAACTGTTTTTT
NA TRBJ1-4 TRBV6-6 NA CASSYSEVQLFF TGTGCCAGCAGTTACTCGGAGGTACAACTGTTTTTT
NA TRBJ1-4 TRBV5-1 NA CASSATGATNEKLFF TGCGCCAGCAGCGCAACAGGTGCAACTAATGAAAAACTGTTTTTT
TRBD2 TRBJ2-1 TRBV28 NA CASSSPRGGAWEQFF TGTGCCAGCAGTTCCCCCCGCGGGGGGGCATGGGAGCAGTTCTTC
TRBD2 TRBJ2-2 TRBV11-3 NA CASSLGLAGTGELFF TGTGCCAGCAGCTTAGGACTAGCGGGCACCGGGGAGCTGTTTTTT
NA TRBJ1-1 TRBV6-4 few CASRAQGWNTEAFF TGTGCCAGCAGAGCGCAGGGGTGGAACACTGAAGCTTTCTTT
TRBD1 TRBJ1-3 TRBV7-6 NA CASSLGGQGATGNTIYF TGTGCCAGCAGCTTAGGGGGACAGGGGGCTACGGGAAACACCATATATTTT
NA TRBJ2-6 TRBV7-8 NA CASSLEYAGSPSGANVLTF TGTGCCAGCAGCTTAGAGTACGCGGGCAGCCCCTCTGGGGCCAACGTCCTGACTTTC
TRBD1 TRBJ1-4 TRBV5-1 NA CASSFGTGNEKLFF TGCGCCAGCAGCTTCGGGACAGGGAATGAAAAACTGTTTTTT
NA TRBJ1-1 TRBV5-1 NA CASSLSGGSTEAFF TGCGCCAGCAGCTTGTCCGGGGGTAGTACTGAAGCTTTCTTT